Here is one T cell receptor (beta chain) with its context. Here immunoSEQ multiplex PCR was the method, and the copy in TCRdb shows in-frame clones only, minus some. The profile covers some 330,000 clones, with roughly 90% appearing a single time and 3.5% to 4% taken by the ten largest. This sample is part of a study of blood T cell repertoires in COVID-19. Study-level background: Some COVID-19 samples were acute and others convalescent; all came from the United States, Italy and Spain.

Specimen: peripheral blood. This TCR derives from a woman aged 45-65 years with active or convalescent COVID-19.

This chain's CDR3 is CASSPGQNYGYTF. CDR3 DNA: TGTGCCAGCAGTCCGGGACAAAACTATGGCTACACCTTC. The rearrangement joins TRBV3-1 (or the pseudogene TRBV3-2) to TRBJ1-2, with D perhaps TRBD1 (6 bases). Trimming left V 6 bases short and J 2 bases short, with 10 bases between. CDR1 and CDR2 from the germline V gene are LGHDT and YNNKEL (reference sequence). This CDR3 comprises 13 residues.